The next 32 T cell receptor beta chains were all read from a single sample in a study of beta chain features in type 1 diabetes. Findings and limits, study-wide: Shorter TCRB CDR3s, moderately but significantly so, were found in Type 1 diabetes patients in all four CD4+ subsets.

Their antigen targets remain unknown. The authors reverse transcribed all of the isolated RNA, so sequencing captured expressed TCRB transcripts. Assay used: immunoSEQ multiplex PCR; TCRdb lists only in-frame clones, some missing. Found here are approximately 600,000 clones, approximately 13% of them singletons; the top ten hold 0.095% to 0.15%. Material for sequencing was naive CD4+ T cells from blood. Source of these receptors: a man aged 25 to 45 with type 1 diabetes.

V and J are TRBV14 and TRBJ2-7; TRBD1 is a possible D gene (6 bases). Per the germline V gene, CDR1 is SGHDN and CDR2 is FVKESK. The CDR3 contains 15 residues. V shed 3 bases and J shed 2 bases, with 14 bases lying between them. The CDR3 sequence is CASSHQGQGPYEQYF. DNA of the CDR3: TGTGCCAGCAGCCATCAGGGTCAGGGGCCCTACGAGCAGTACTTC.

The J gene is TRBJ2-2, the V gene TRBV11-1; D might be TRBD1 (5 bases). Germline V gives CDR1 SGHAT, CDR2 FQDESV (reference sequence). Trimming removed 6 bases from V and 0 bases from J, with 14 bases in between. The length of the CDR3 is 16 residues. The CDR3 coding sequence is TGTGCCAGCAGGAAGGCAGGGCTAACGAACACCGGGGAGCTGTTTTTT. Residues: CASRKAGLTNTGELFF.

This clone turned up a few times. The chain carries TRBV30 and TRBJ1-3, with 10 bases that match TRBD1. CDR3 size: 13 residues. Germline lookup yields CDR1 GTSNPN and CDR2 SVGIG (reference sequence). Trimming at V came to 6 bases and at J to 3 bases, leaving 2 bases not matched to a gene. In DNA, the CDR3 is TGTGCCTGCGGGACAGGGGATGGAAACACCATATATTTT. Translated, it gives CACGTGDGNTIYF.

V is TRBV20-1 and J is TRBJ2-1; 9 positions match TRBD2. The ends lost 8 bases at V and 12 bases at J; junction bases unmatched: 5. Germline CDR1 DFQATT, CDR2 SNEGSKA (reference sequence). The CDR3 is 10 amino acids. In nucleotides, the CDR3 is TGCAGTTGGGAACTAGCGGGGCAGTTCTTC. This gives the protein CSWELAGQFF.

The chain links TRBV6-5 to TRBJ1-5; D is unclear. CDR1 and CDR2 from the germline V gene are MNHEY and SVGAGI. This CDR3 is 13 amino acids long. The V gene lost 4 bases and the J gene lost 2 bases, with 6 bases spanning the gap. CDR3 coding DNA: TGTGCCAGCAGTTTTAATGGCAATCAGCCCCAGCATTTT. It yields the protein CASSFNGNQPQHF.

The sample holds a few counts of this clone. The gene calls are TRBV19 and TRBJ2-7; possibly TRBD2 for D (6 bases). The V end lost 6 bases, the J end lost 3 bases, and 12 bases lay between the germline ends. Germline CDR1 reads LNHDA; CDR2 reads SQIVND (reference sequence). The CDR3 has 13 amino acids. The CDR3 DNA sequence: TGTGCCAGTAGCGCGGGGAAAGGCTACGAGCAGTACTTC. This translates into CASSAGKGYEQYF.

Only a few counts were recorded for this clone. Germline is not matched at one junction end, which may reflect a read error. V is TRBV5-6 and J is TRBJ2-3, with D tentatively TRBD1 (6 bases). The CDR3 runs 15 residues. Germline values: CDR1 SGHDT, CDR2 YYEEEE. CDR3 sequence reads: CASTLTGRTTDTQYF. The CDR3 DNA follows: TGTGCCAGCACCTTGACAGGACGCACCACAGATACGCAGTATTTT.

The J gene is TRBJ2-3, the V gene TRBV9, with 9 bases lining up with TRBD1. Germline V gene lookup returns CDR1 SGDLS and CDR2 YYNGEE. The CDR3 loop spans 16 amino acids. Losses at the gene ends were 3 bases for V and 4 bases for J; bases not matched to a gene: 9. DNA for the CDR3: TGTGCCAGCAGCGGGCGGGACAGGGTTGCCGCAGATACGCAGTATTTT. Amino acids: CASSGRDRVAADTQYF.

The rearrangement joins TRBV6-4 to TRBJ2-1; 8 bases fit TRBD1. Germline CDR1 is MRHNA and CDR2 is SNTAGT. CDR3 length equals 16 residues. With V trimmed by 0 bases and J by 4 bases, 5 bases remained unmatched. The CDR3 loop is CASSDSEWTGYNEQFF. As DNA, the CDR3 is TGTGCCAGCAGTGACTCCGAGTGGACAGGGTACAATGAGCAGTTCTTC.

This clone was counted only a few times. The chain links TRBV29-1 to TRBJ2-2, with 7 bases matching TRBD2. CDR1 is SQVTM and CDR2 is ANQGSEA in the germline V gene. With 4 bases clipped from V and 2 bases from J, the junction kept 7 bases outside the gene matches. The CDR3 is made up of 15 amino acids. DNA of the CDR3: TGCAGCGTTGTAAGGAGCGGGGATAACACCGGGGAGCTGTTTTTT. Encoded protein: CSVVRSGDNTGELFF.

This clone has only a few counts. CDR3 bases: TGTGCCAGCAGCCAAGAGGCTAGGGGGGCCTCTGATGGCTACACCTTC. It translates to CASSQEARGASDGYTF. This chain links TRBV4-2 with TRBJ1-2, with a tentative D call TRBD1 (6 bases). Germline CDR1 reads LGHNA; CDR2 reads YNFKEQ. The CDR3 sequence is 16 residues long. Trimming took off 0 bases at V and 6 bases at J, with 17 bases between the two ends.

This clone was found a few times. The gene calls are TRBV2 and TRBJ1-2; D gene unclear. Germline values: CDR1 SNHLY, CDR2 FYNNEI. With 4 bases removed from V and 8 bases from J, the gap between germline ends came to 11 bases. There are 12 residues in the CDR3. This CDR3 reads CASSVQTGGYTF. CDR3 DNA: TGTGCCAGCAGTGTTCAAACGGGGGGCTACACCTTC.

As to this clone: Other nucleotide sequences in the sample specify the same CDR3. CDR3 residues: CASSYRPNTEAFF. For the CDR3, the DNA is TGTGCCAGCAGCTATCGGCCGAACACTGAAGCTTTCTTT. This chain joins TRBV5-6 and TRBJ1-1; D gene ambiguous. The germline gives CDR1 SGHDT, CDR2 YYEEEE. The CDR3 is made up of 13 amino acids. Deletions cut 3 bases from V and 1 base from J, with 7 bases between.

The CDR3 DNA sequence: TGTGCTAGTGGCTCAGGACAGGGGGCTCGAGAGACCCAGTACTTC. Protein sequence: CASGSGQGARETQYF. The chain couples TRBV12-5 to TRBJ2-5, with 11 bases that match TRBD1. The CDR3 is made up of 15 amino acids. Per germline, CDR1 LGHNT and CDR2 FRNRAP. The V and J ends lost 6 bases and 4 bases, in that order; junction bases with no gene match: 7.

This chain links TRBV29-1 with TRBJ2-5; 14 bases map to TRBD2. V lost 5 bases, J lost 3 bases, and 5 bases stayed unmatched. Germline CDR1 is SQVTM and CDR2 is ANQGSEA. This CDR3 spans 15 amino acids. The CDR3 DNA is TGCAGCGTTCCGACTAGCGGGGGGGGAAAAGAGACCCAGTACTTC. Residues: CSVPTSGGGKETQYF.

In DNA, the CDR3 is TGTGCCAGCAGCTTAGCGGGGCCTGGGGGCGAGCAGTACTTC. Amino acid sequence: CASSLAGPGGEQYF. The chain combines TRBV7-3 with TRBJ2-7, with D possibly TRBD2 on 6 matching bases. V was pared by 2 bases and J by 6 bases, with 14 bases between. Germline CDR1 SGHTA, CDR2 FQGTGA. The CDR3 extends over 14 amino acids.

This clone occurred a few times. This chain connects TRBV5-1 to TRBJ2-7; D not certain. V was trimmed by 3 bases and J by 0 bases, leaving 13 bases between them. From germline, CDR1 is SGHRS and CDR2 YFSETQ. The CDR3 runs 15 residues. The CDR3 spells CASSSGRSGSYEQYF. CDR3 in DNA: TGCGCCAGCAGCTCCGGACGAAGTGGCTCCTACGAGCAGTACTTC. Looking up the rest from reference TRBV5-1 and TRBJ2-7 gives the full variable domain: KAGVTQTPRYLIKTRGQQVTLSCSPISGHRSVSWYQQTPGQGLQFLFEYFSETQRNKGNFPGRFSGRQFSNSRSEMNVSTLELGDSALYLCASSSGRSGSYEQYFGPGTRLTVT.

The V call is TRBV5-6, the J call TRBJ2-5; 12 bases are shared with TRBD2. The CDR3 totals 15 residues. The trim removed 4 bases at V and 1 base at J, leaving 2 bases unmatched. CDR1 and CDR2 from the germline V gene are SGHDT and YYEEEE. The CDR3 DNA is TGTGCCAGCAGCAAGGGACTAGCGGGCCAAGAGACCCAGTACTTC. Its translation: CASSKGLAGQETQYF.

The chain uses TRBV6-5 and TRBJ2-1; possible D gene TRBD1, 6 bases. In germline, CDR1 is MNHEY, CDR2 SVGAGI. Trimming removed 6 bases at V and 3 bases at J, with 15 bases between. CDR3 length: 15 residues. The CDR3 nucleotides are TGTGCCAGCAGCCCGGACAGCGTTATCTACAATGAGCAGTTCTTC. It codes for CASSPDSVIYNEQFF.

This clone was picked up a small number of times. The V and J genes are TRBV6-6 and TRBJ1-5; tentatively, D is TRBD1 (5 bases). V lost 7 bases and J 2 bases, leaving 15 bases between the germline ends. The germline CDR1 and CDR2 sequences are MNHNY and SVGAGI (reference sequence). This CDR3 has 15 amino acids. The CDR3 is CASNPIGGGNQPQHF. DNA for the CDR3: TGTGCCAGCAACCCGATCGGGGGAGGCAATCAGCCCCAGCATTTT.

This clone turned up a few times. This chain connects TRBV7-2 to TRBJ2-7; D not certain. Trimming shortened V by 7 bases and J by 2 bases, and 18 bases separated the two germline ends. This CDR3 comprises 15 residues. Germline V gene lookup returns CDR1 SGHTA and CDR2 FQGNSA. Written as DNA, the CDR3 is TGTGCCAGCAAGACCCACCCGGACGGAGCCTACGAGCAGTACTTC. Translation gives CASKTHPDGAYEQYF.

The J gene is TRBJ1-5, the V gene TRBV2; D remains ambiguous. V lost 1 base and J 0 bases, leaving 4 bases between the germline ends. CDR3 size: 14 residues. The germline CDR1 and CDR2 sequences are SNHLY and FYNNEI. The CDR3 loop reads CASSEVDSNQPQHF. In DNA form, the CDR3 reads TGTGCCAGCAGTGAAGTGGATAGCAATCAGCCCCAGCATTTT. Supplemented by reference TRBV2 and TRBJ1-5, the full variable domain reads EPEVTQTPSHQVTQMGQEVILRCVPISNHLYFYWYRQILGQKVEFLVSFYNNEISEKSEIFDDQFSVERPDGSNFTLKIRSTKLEDSAMYFCASSEVDSNQPQHFGDGTRLSIL.

This clone was observed a handful of times. The V gene is TRBV7-2, the J gene TRBJ2-3; D unresolved. Between the trimmed V and J ends, which lost 1 base and 2 bases, there was a span of 7 bases. The CDR3 length is 14 residues. Germline assignment: CDR1 SGHTA and CDR2 FQGNSA. CDR3 protein: CASSLGYITDTQYF. Here the CDR3 DNA reads TGTGCCAGCAGCTTAGGGTATATCACAGATACGCAGTATTTT. The full variable domain, rest sourced from reference TRBV7-2 and TRBJ2-3, is GAGVSQSPSNKVTEKGKDVELRCDPISGHTALYWYRQSLGQGLEFLIYFQGNSAPDKSGLPSDRFSAERTGGSVSTLTIQRTQQEDSAVYLCASSLGYITDTQYFGPGTRLTVL.

This chain connects TRBV10-3 to TRBJ2-7; TRBD1 matches at 7 bases. Germline assignment: CDR1 ENHRY and CDR2 SYGVKD. The CDR3 has 16 residues. Trimming cost V 6 bases and J 5 bases; bases outside gene matches: 16. This CDR3 is CAIRKTGALSGHEQYF. The DNA for the CDR3 is TGTGCCATCAGGAAAACAGGGGCACTCAGTGGCCACGAGCAGTACTTC.

The V call is TRBV7-9, the J call TRBJ2-1; the match to TRBD1 covers 7 bases. CDR1 is SEHNR, CDR2 FQNEAQ, per germline (reference sequence). This CDR3 is built from 14 residues. Unmatched junction bases numbered 4, after V lost 1 base and J lost 7 bases. CDR3 protein: CASSLEDRANEQFF. In DNA form, the CDR3 reads TGTGCCAGCAGCTTAGAAGACAGGGCTAATGAGCAGTTCTTC.

This clone has a handful of counts. The V gene is TRBV5-6, the J gene TRBJ2-1; D is unclear. The CDR3 totals 13 residues. V was pared by 0 bases and J by 4 bases, with 5 bases between. The germline V gene has CDR1 SGHDT and CDR2 YYEEEE. The DNA for the CDR3 is TGTGCCAGCAGCTTGGGAGGATACAATGAGCAGTTCTTC. As protein: CASSLGGYNEQFF.

The chain couples TRBV7-8 to TRBJ1-6; TRBD1 might be the D (5 bases). The CDR3 runs to 13 residues. Germline V CDR1 and CDR2: SGHVS, FQNEAQ. V was trimmed by 6 bases and J by 14 bases, leaving 17 bases between them. The CDR3 spells CASSLDRDPALHF. The CDR3 bases are TGTGCCAGCAGTCTCGACCGGGACCCGGCCCTCCACTTT.

This clone was seen only a few times. The identical CDR3 is also encoded by other nucleotide sequences in the sample. J is TRBJ2-7 and V is TRBV7-2; no clear D. V was cut by 5 bases and J by 2 bases, with 10 bases left in between. The germline V gene encodes CDR1 SGHTA and CDR2 FQGNSA. The CDR3 consists of 13 residues. This chain's CDR3 is CASSLDAAYEQYF. DNA for the CDR3: TGTGCCAGCAGCCTCGATGCTGCCTACGAGCAGTACTTC.

This clone has more than one count but fewer than ten. The rearrangement uses TRBV6-5 and TRBJ1-6; 8 nucleotides agree with TRBD1. With V trimmed by 6 bases and J by 10 bases, 5 bases remained unmatched. The CDR3 runs 13 residues. Germline V gene sequence: CDR1 MNHEY, CDR2 SVGAGI. DNA of the CDR3: TGTGCCAGCAGGGACAGGGAGGGATCACCCCTCCACTTT. The encoded protein is CASRDREGSPLHF.

This clone was seen only a few times. CDR3 in amino acids: CASSPTEVRSPLHF. The CDR3 region has the DNA TGTGCCAGCAGTCCCACCGAGGTTCGTTCACCCCTCCACTTT. The rearrangement uses TRBV6-5 and TRBJ1-6; D uncertain. The V and J ends lost 5 bases and 9 bases respectively, with 14 bases between them. The CDR3 contains 14 residues. Germline lookup yields CDR1 MNHEY and CDR2 SVGAGI.

CDR3: CASSLGEGNQPQHF. The CDR3 nucleotides are TGTGCCAGCAGTCTGGGTGAAGGAAATCAGCCCCAGCATTTT. The chain couples TRBV27 to TRBJ1-5; the D is unclear. Deletions cut 5 bases from V and 4 bases from J, with 12 bases between. The CDR3 is 14 residues long. Germline V gives CDR1 MNHEY, CDR2 SMNVEV (reference sequence).

The chain employs TRBV9 and TRBJ2-5; D tentatively fits TRBD1 or TRBD2 (5 bases each). V lost 0 bases, J lost 0 bases, and 9 bases lay in between. The CDR3 spans 15 residues. The germline V gene has CDR1 SGDLS and CDR2 YYNGEE. Here the CDR3 reads CASSVGGTDQETQYF. CDR3 DNA sequence: TGTGCCAGCAGCGTAGGAGGGACGGACCAAGAGACCCAGTACTTC.